The 26 T cell receptor beta chains reported below all come from one sample, sequenced in a study of shared clonotypes between healthy human individuals. Clones were sequenced by immunoSEQ multiplex PCR, and TCRdb holds only the in-frame ones, with some missing. Counted here are about 1.5 million clones, under 99% occurring once; the ten biggest clones make up 0.4% to 0.55%. Sequencing input: naive CD4+ T cells sorted from blood. Subset in this sample: CD45RA+ positively selected. All receptors come from a man aged 25-45 years in good health.

Notes on this clone: Other DNA sequences of this sample code for an identical CDR3. The genes are TRBV29-1 and TRBJ2-5; 10 nucleotides match TRBD1. CDR1 and CDR2 (germline): SQVTM, ANQGSEA. With V trimmed by 4 bases and J by 4 bases, 0 bases remained unmatched. This CDR3 comprises 12 residues. This CDR3 is CSVGTGGETQYF. For the CDR3, the DNA is TGCAGCGTTGGGACAGGGGGAGAGACCCAGTACTTC.

A word on this clone: The same CDR3 is also encoded by other DNA sequences in this sample. The chain employs TRBV18 and TRBJ1-1; tentatively, D is TRBD1 (6 bases). V was cut by 3 bases and J by 1 base, with 9 bases left in between. Germline V gene lookup returns CDR1 KGHSH and CDR2 LQKENI. This CDR3 region has 14 residues. The DNA for the CDR3 is TGTGCCAGCTCACCCCTGGGACAGAACACTGAAGCTTTCTTT. Translation gives CASSPLGQNTEAFF. The whole variable domain, filled in from reference TRBV18 and TRBJ1-1, reads NAGVMQNPRHLVRRRGQEARLRCSPMKGHSHVYWYRQLPEEGLKFMVYLQKENIIDESGMPKERFSAEFPKEGPSILRIQQVVRGDSAAYFCASSPLGQNTEAFFGQGTRLTVV.

The chain recombines TRBV11-2 with TRBJ2-5; 9 nucleotides agree with TRBD2. The germline V gene has CDR1 SGHAT and CDR2 FQNNGV. The junction had 4 bases not matched to a gene; V was cut back by 5 bases and J by 3 bases. There are 14 residues in the CDR3. CDR3 DNA sequence: TGTGCCAGCAGCCTGCGACTAGCGGAAGAGACCCAGTACTTC. Residues: CASSLRLAEETQYF.

This chain connects TRBV7-8 to TRBJ2-7; 9 positions agree with TRBD2. The CDR3 extends over 15 amino acids. The V gene's germline CDR1 is SGHVS and CDR2 FQNEAQ. V shed 1 base, J shed 4 bases, and the junction held 5 bases outside the gene matches. CDR3 protein: CASSLVRTSVYEQYF. The DNA for the CDR3 is TGTGCCAGCAGCTTAGTGAGGACTAGCGTATACGAGCAGTACTTC.

The chain couples TRBV4-1 to TRBJ2-2; TRBD2 aligns across 9 bases. Looked up from germline, CDR1 is MGHRA and CDR2 is YSYEKL. The CDR3 loop spans 17 amino acids. J was trimmed by 0 bases and V by 0 bases; bases with no gene match: 2. CDR3 coding DNA: TGCGCCAGCAGCCAAGATAGCGGGAGAGCGAACACCGGGGAGCTGTTTTTT. This translates into CASSQDSGRANTGELFF.

The chain is built from TRBV7-4 and TRBJ2-7; 7 bases are shared with TRBD2. CDR3 length equals 14 residues. In germline, CDR1 is SGHVT, CDR2 SQSDAQ. Trimming removed 1 base from V and 2 bases from J; junction bases left unmatched: 2. This chain's CDR3 is CASSLGAGAYEQYF. CDR3 nucleotide sequence: TGTGCCAGCAGCTTAGGGGCGGGAGCCTACGAGCAGTACTTC.

The rearrangement uses TRBV2 and TRBJ2-1; 9 bases line up with TRBD1. Germline CDR1 is SNHLY and CDR2 is FYNNEI. V shed 6 bases and J 13 bases; nucleotides not matched to a gene: 1. The CDR3 length is 10 residues. The CDR3 DNA is TGTGCCAGCAGGGGACAGGGCCAGTTCTTC. This codes for CASRGQGQFF.

V usage is TRBV30 and J usage is TRBJ1-4, with D perhaps TRBD1 (6 bases). CDR1 is GTSNPN and CDR2 is SVGIG in the germline V gene (reference sequence). Between the trimmed V and J ends, which lost 4 bases and 8 bases, there was a span of 20 bases. CDR3 length: 15 residues. CDR3 sequence: CAWNQRRGAREKLFF. CDR3 nucleotide sequence: TGTGCCTGGAATCAAAGACGGGGGGCACGGGAAAAACTGTTTTTT.

CDR3 residues: CASSVSPTDAYTF. CDR3 DNA sequence: TGTGCCAGCAGCGTATCCCCGACAGACGCCTACACCTTC. The chain links TRBV9 to TRBJ1-2, with D possibly being TRBD1 (5 bases). Trimming stripped 1 base from V and 10 bases from J, with 14 bases between. The CDR3 is 13 amino acids. The V gene's germline CDR1 is SGDLS and CDR2 YYNGEE.

The chain joins TRBV18 to TRBJ2-7, with D perhaps matching TRBD2 (6 bases). The CDR3 is 14 amino acids. Trimming removed 3 bases at V and 0 bases at J, with 9 bases between. Germline V CDR1 and CDR2: KGHSH, LQKENI. In DNA, the CDR3 is TGTGCCAGCTCACCGACGGGAGCCTCCTACGAGCAGTACTTC. As protein: CASSPTGASYEQYF. The whole variable domain, remainder taken from reference TRBV18 and TRBJ2-7, is NAGVMQNPRHLVRRRGQEARLRCSPMKGHSHVYWYRQLPEEGLKFMVYLQKENIIDESGMPKERFSAEFPKEGPSILRIQQVVRGDSAAYFCASSPTGASYEQYFGPGTRLTVT.

The chain employs TRBV28 and TRBJ2-2, with 8 bases fitting TRBD1. Germline CDR1 reads MDHEN; CDR2 reads SYDVKM. The junction had 2 bases not matched to a gene; V was cut back by 7 bases and J by 4 bases. CDR3 length: 13 amino acids. The CDR3 is CASTDRVTGELFF. The CDR3 bases are TGTGCCAGCACGGACAGGGTCACCGGGGAGCTGTTTTTT.

J is TRBJ2-2 and V is TRBV19, with a tentative D call TRBD2 (6 bases). Trimming removed 8 bases from V and 1 base from J, with 11 bases in between. The CDR3 is 14 amino acids. Per the germline V gene, CDR1 is LNHDA and CDR2 is SQIVND (reference sequence). The CDR3 coding sequence is TGTGCCAGTGAGGGACTTCTGAACACCGGGGAGCTGTTTTTT. Encoded protein: CASEGLLNTGELFF. Drawing the rest from reference TRBV19 and TRBJ2-2, the complete variable domain is DGGITQSPKYLFRKEGQNVTLSCEQNLNHDAMYWYRQDPGQGLRLIYYSQIVNDFQKGDIAEGYSVSREKKESFPLTVTSAQKNPTAFYLCASEGLLNTGELFFGEGSRLTVL.

The chain is built from TRBV28 and TRBJ2-7; TRBD1 agrees at 9 bases. Germline V lookup: CDR1 MDHEN, CDR2 SYDVKM. CDR3 size: 15 residues. V was pared by 4 bases and J by 2 bases, with 6 bases of the junction left unmatched. CDR3 sequence: CASSSPGQGPYEQYF. The CDR3 DNA reads TGTGCCAGCAGTTCTCCGGGACAGGGTCCCTACGAGCAGTACTTC.

V usage is TRBV9 and J usage is TRBJ2-5; 9 positions agree with TRBD2. The trim removed 0 bases at V and 5 bases at J, leaving 8 bases unmatched. The CDR3 totals 16 residues. Germline CDR1 and CDR2: SGDLS and YYNGEE. The CDR3 is CASSVVASGGTETQYF. Here the CDR3 DNA reads TGTGCCAGCAGCGTAGTCGCGAGCGGGGGGACGGAGACCCAGTACTTC. The entire variable domain, with the rest obtained from reference TRBV9 and TRBJ2-5, is as follows: DSGVTQTPKHLITATGQRVTLRCSPRSGDLSVYWYQQSLDQGLQFLIQYYNGEERAKGNILERFSAQQFPDLHSELNLSSLELGDSALYFCASSVVASGGTETQYFGPGTRLLVL.

The rearrangement uses TRBV2 and TRBJ2-7, with TRBD2 identical over 14 bases. With 6 bases clipped from V and 6 bases from J, the junction kept 4 bases outside the gene matches. The germline V gene has CDR1 SNHLY and CDR2 FYNNEI. The length of the CDR3 is 14 residues. This CDR3 is CASRGLAGVLEQYF. Written as DNA, the CDR3 is TGTGCCAGCAGGGGACTAGCGGGAGTTCTCGAGCAGTACTTC.

This chain joins TRBV28 and TRBJ2-1; 7 positions agree with TRBD1. Germline CDR1 is MDHEN and CDR2 is SYDVKM. Trimming removed 5 bases from V and 6 bases from J; junction bases left unmatched: 13. The CDR3 runs to 16 residues. CDR3 loop: CASSRWTGREGNEQFF. In nucleotides, the CDR3 is TGTGCCAGCAGTAGATGGACAGGAAGGGAAGGCAATGAGCAGTTCTTC.

About this clone itself: The same CDR3 also results from other DNA sequences found in this sample. The chain employs TRBV5-1 and TRBJ1-5; D is unresolved. Germline-derived CDR1 and CDR2 are SGHRS and YFSETQ. V lost 0 bases and J lost 7, with 11 bases in between. The CDR3 contains 14 residues. CDR3 coding DNA: TGCGCCAGCAGCTTGGACCCGGGAGACCAGCCCCAGCATTTT. Protein sequence: CASSLDPGDQPQHF.

This clone has a single count. The J gene is TRBJ1-5, the V gene TRBV19; no reliable D call. V was cut by 1 base and J by 3 bases, with 13 bases left in between. Germline CDR1 and CDR2: LNHDA and SQIVND (reference sequence). The CDR3 covers 16 residues. The CDR3 is CASSIGPSRPNQPQHF. CDR3 bases: TGTGCCAGTAGTATAGGGCCCAGCAGACCCAATCAGCCCCAGCATTTT.

The CDR3 region has the DNA TGTGCCAGCAGAACATCCTCGAACACTGAAGCTTTCTTT. Translating it yields CASRTSSNTEAFF. This sequence joins TRBV6-6 and TRBJ1-1; D is ambiguous. The CDR3 runs 13 residues. Trimming took 6 bases from V and 1 from J, leaving 9 bases between them. Per germline, CDR1 MNHNY and CDR2 SVGAGI (reference sequence).

V gene TRBV5-1 combines with J gene TRBJ1-1; maybe TRBD1 (6 bases). Germline CDR1 is SGHRS and CDR2 is YFSETQ. V was trimmed by 0 bases and J by 1 base, leaving 16 bases between them. The CDR3 totals 17 residues. This chain's CDR3 is CASSLGSTGLGNTEAFF. The CDR3, as DNA: TGCGCCAGCAGCTTGGGAAGTACAGGGCTAGGGAACACTGAAGCTTTCTTT.

This chain connects TRBV6-4 to TRBJ2-1; tentative D call: TRBD2 (6 bases). CDR1 and CDR2 (germline): MRHNA, SNTAGT. This CDR3 region has 15 residues. Trimming left V 0 bases short and J 6 bases short, with 12 bases between. The CDR3 loop is CASSDSAGVSNEQFF. For the CDR3, the DNA is TGTGCCAGCAGTGACTCAGCGGGTGTTAGCAATGAGCAGTTCTTC.

The rearrangement links TRBV21-1 to TRBJ1-1. TRBV21-1 is classified as a pseudogene. This CDR3 is 15 amino acids long. CDR3 sequence (DNA): TGTGCCAGCAGCAGACTGGGAGGGGTGCTCACTGAAGCTTTCTTT. Translating gives CASSRLGGVLTEAFF.

This chain links TRBV7-9 with TRBJ2-2; tentative D call: TRBD1 (7 bases). V lost 5 bases and J 4 bases, leaving 20 bases between the germline ends. Germline V gene lookup returns CDR1 SEHNR and CDR2 FQNEAQ (reference sequence). CDR3 length equals 17 residues. The CDR3: CASSPDYRGRVTGELFF. The CDR3 DNA reads as TGTGCCAGCAGCCCGGACTACAGGGGCCGGGTCACCGGGGAGCTGTTTTTT.

This rearrangement joins TRBV5-1 to TRBJ1-2; D is possibly TRBD1 (6 bases). The CDR3 runs to 14 residues. Germline-derived CDR1 and CDR2 are SGHRS and YFSETQ. Trimming left V 0 bases short and J 6 bases short, with 12 bases between. In nucleotides, the CDR3 is TGCGCCAGCAGCTTGGGGGACACGTCAGATGGCTACACCTTC. Amino acid sequence: CASSLGDTSDGYTF.

This clone came up once. This chain's CDR3 is CASSLRTDSRYQPQHF. The DNA for the CDR3 is TGTGCCAGCAGTTTAAGGACGGACAGTCGGTATCAGCCCCAGCATTTT. The V gene is TRBV28, the J gene TRBJ1-5; tentatively, D is TRBD1 (6 bases). V shed 2 bases and J shed 5 bases, with 16 bases lying between them. The CDR3 loop spans 16 amino acids. Germline V gene sequence: CDR1 MDHEN, CDR2 SYDVKM.

In the case of this clone: Additional DNA sequences in this sample encode the identical CDR3. V usage is TRBV11-3 and J usage is TRBJ2-5; unclear D gene. The CDR3 runs to 14 residues. Germline CDR1 is SGHNT and CDR2 is YENEEA. Trimming cost V 1 base and J 3 bases, with 9 bases left between them. This CDR3 reads CASSLGGREETQYF. CDR3 DNA: TGTGCCAGCAGCTTAGGCGGCAGAGAAGAGACCCAGTACTTC.